Below, 14 T cell receptor beta chains from the same sample are listed, as sequenced in a study of blood T cells in healthy people across ages. The second PCR ran about 7 to 12 cycles with a sample-barcoded 5' primer and J-beta primers. From the 5' RACE reads, TCRdb called clonotypes with MiXCR, one entry per CDR3 protein. The sample yields 800,000 or so distinct CDR3 sequences, more than 20% seen once. The same data also contributed to another study, on T cells of mothers and their children.

The sequenced sample consisted of blood. Receptor source: a boy aged 10-17 years in good health.

The chain couples TRBV10-3 to TRBJ2-1; D tentatively reads TRBD1 or TRBD2 (5 bases each). V lost 3 bases and J 0 bases, leaving 12 bases between the germline ends. The V gene's germline CDR1 is ENHRY and CDR2 SYGVKD. The CDR3 totals 16 residues. Here the CDR3 reads CAISDRGPSSYNEQFF. The CDR3 bases are TGTGCCATCAGTGACCGGGGCCCGAGCTCCTACAATGAGCAGTTCTTC.

This clonotype was found a few times. The V and J genes are TRBV28 and TRBJ2-5, with 10 bases that match TRBD1. Gene TRBJ2-7 matches the end of the DNA better, so the J call may be wrong. The CDR3 consists of 15 residues. The V gene's germline CDR1 is MDHEN and CDR2 SYDVKM. CDR3 sequence reads: CASSLWDRGSYEQYF. The CDR3, as DNA: TGTGCCAGCAGTTTATGGGACAGGGGGTCCTACGAGCAGTACTTC.

J is TRBJ2-7 and V is TRBV20-1; D gene unclear. CDR3 length: 13 amino acids. CDR1 is DFQATT and CDR2 is SNEGSKA in the germline V gene (reference sequence). V lost 5 bases and J 1 base, leaving 12 bases between the germline ends. CDR3 protein: CSAGQTLSYEQYF. CDR3 nucleotide sequence: TGCAGTGCTGGCCAGACCCTATCCTACGAGCAGTACTTC.

The chain carries TRBV7-2 and TRBJ2-1, with 13 bases aligning to TRBD2. The CDR3 loop spans 16 amino acids. Germline CDR1 and CDR2: SGHTA and FQGNSA. The junction had 6 bases not matched to a gene; V was cut back by 3 bases and J by 7 bases. CDR3 DNA sequence: TGTGCCAGCAGCTTCACCGGGACTAGCGGGACGAATGAGCAGTTCTTC. It yields the protein CASSFTGTSGTNEQFF.

This clonotype turned up a few times. The CDR3 loop is CASRAQDEAFF. The CDR3 DNA sequence: TGTGCCAGCAGGGCGCAGGATGAAGCTTTCTTT. The V gene is TRBV6-5, the J gene TRBJ1-1, with no clear D. Trimming took 6 bases from V and 7 from J, leaving 9 bases between them. CDR1 MNHEY and CDR2 SVGAGI come from the germline V gene. The length of the CDR3 is 11 residues.

Notes on this clonotype: Germline and junction disagree at one end, which may indicate a read error. The rearrangement uses TRBV7-9 and TRBJ2-5; TRBD2 aligns across 14 bases. The CDR3 extends over 14 amino acids. Germline V gene lookup returns CDR1 SEHNR and CDR2 FQNEAQ (reference sequence). The CDR3 reads CASSLTSGGDSGFF. In DNA form, the CDR3 reads TGTGCCAGCAGCCTGACTAGCGGGGGGGATTCGGGGTTCTTC.

This clonotype was detected a few times. The chain couples TRBV28 to TRBJ1-5; TRBD1 agrees at 8 bases. This CDR3 is built from 16 residues. CDR1 and CDR2 (germline): MDHEN, SYDVKM. The V gene end was trimmed by 1 base and the J gene end by 4 bases; junction bases not matched to a gene: 6. The CDR3 protein is CASSLLDRVVNQPQHF. CDR3 sequence (DNA): TGTGCCAGCAGTTTATTGGACAGGGTGGTGAATCAGCCCCAGCATTTT.

The V gene is TRBV2, the J gene TRBJ2-5; D perhaps matches TRBD2 (5 bases). Germline V lookup: CDR1 SNHLY, CDR2 FYNNEI. Trimming cost V 8 bases and J 0 bases, with 13 bases left between them. CDR3 length: 14 amino acids. The CDR3 loop reads CASEAGEYQETQYF. CDR3 DNA sequence: TGTGCCAGCGAAGCCGGGGAGTACCAAGAGACCCAGTACTTC.

This clonotype has just a few counts. The rearrangement joins TRBV2 to TRBJ2-5; 11 bases fit TRBD2. The CDR3 is made up of 16 amino acids. CDR1 SNHLY and CDR2 FYNNEI come from the germline V gene. V lost 4 bases to trimming and J lost 5 bases; unmatched junction nucleotides: 9. The CDR3 spells CASSGLAGGAEETQYF. CDR3 DNA: TGTGCCAGCAGTGGTCTAGCGGGGGGCGCGGAGGAGACCCAGTACTTC.

This chain joins TRBV6-2 or TRBV6-3 and TRBJ2-5; D gene uncertain. CDR3 size: 12 residues. Trimming removed 7 bases from V and 2 bases from J, with 8 bases in between. CDR1 and CDR2 (germline): MNHEY, SVGEGT. CDR3 sequence reads: CASTKVQETQYF. The CDR3 DNA follows: TGTGCCAGCACTAAGGTACAAGAGACCCAGTACTTC.

The J gene is TRBJ2-7, the V gene TRBV4-3, with D possibly being TRBD1 (6 bases). Germline V CDR1 and CDR2: LGHNA, YSLEER. The CDR3 spans 14 residues. V was pared by 1 base and J by 1 base, with 8 bases between. CDR3 sequence (DNA): TGCGCCAGCAGCCAAGCCCAGGGGTCCTACGAGCAGTACTTC. It is translated as CASSQAQGSYEQYF.

This clonotype showed up just a few times. In nucleotides, the CDR3 is TGTGCCAGCAGTTACGGGACTAGCTCTGAGACCCAGTACTTC. Its translation: CASSYGTSSETQYF. The chain is built from TRBV6-5 and TRBJ2-5; 9 nucleotides line up with TRBD2. There are 14 residues in the CDR3. V gave up 2 bases and J gave up 5 bases; unmatched junction bases: 3. Germline V gene lookup returns CDR1 MNHEY and CDR2 SVGAGI.

About this clonotype: Sequence at one end of the junction differs from germline and may be a read error. This chain joins TRBV4-3 and TRBJ1-4; 7 bases align to TRBD1. This CDR3 has 16 amino acids. Per the germline V gene, CDR1 is LGHNA and CDR2 is YSLEER. In DNA, the CDR3 is TGCGCCAGCAGTCAAGAGGACAGGAGCCCTAATGAAAAACTGTTTTTT. This gives the protein CASSQEDRSPNEKLFF.

V usage is TRBV28 and J usage is TRBJ2-5; D remains ambiguous. The CDR3 contains 16 residues. Germline CDR1 is MDHEN and CDR2 is SYDVKM. V lost 9 bases and J lost 4, with 24 bases in between. This CDR3 is CASKTVTKVLRETQYF. The DNA of the CDR3 is TGTGCCAGTAAGACCGTCACAAAAGTTTTGAGAGAGACCCAGTACTTC.